Presented here are 28 T cell receptor beta chains from one specimen sequenced in a study of cytomegalovirus exposure and HLA in healthy donors. The PCR contained 60 Vbeta and 13 Jbeta primers. Sequencing used immunoSEQ multiplex PCR; TCRdb keeps in-frame clones, though not all of them. The profile shows some 75,000 clones, around 81% of them singletons. Material: PBMCs. These receptors all come from a man aged 18 to 30 in good health and CMV-seropositive.

The chain recombines TRBV29-1 with TRBJ2-1; no clear D gene. The V gene lost 2 bases and the J gene lost 12 bases, with 8 bases spanning the gap. The CDR3 contains 10 residues. Germline V CDR1 and CDR2: SQVTM, ANQGSEA. CDR3 amino acids: CSVEKPWQFF. The CDR3 DNA reads as TGCAGCGTTGAAAAGCCCTGGCAGTTCTTC.

The rearrangement links TRBV7-9 to TRBJ2-5; 9 nucleotides align to TRBD2. The length of the CDR3 is 15 residues. With 4 bases clipped from V and 4 bases from J, the junction kept 7 bases outside the gene matches. Germline loops: CDR1 SEHNR, CDR2 FQNEAQ (reference sequence). CDR3 DNA: TGTGCCAGCAGCTCAGACGGCGGGAGGGCAGAGACCCAGTACTTC. This translates into CASSSDGGRAETQYF. Looking up the rest from reference TRBV7-9 and TRBJ2-5 gives the full variable domain: DTGVSQNPRHKITKRGQNVTFRCDPISEHNRLYWYRQTLGQGPEFLTYFQNEAQLEKSRLLSDRFSAERPKGSFSTLEIQRTEQGDSAMYLCASSSDGGRAETQYFGPGTRLLVL.

V usage is TRBV9 and J usage is TRBJ1-2, with 8 bases matching TRBD1. Germline V CDR1 and CDR2: SGDLS, YYNGEE. Trimming cost V 4 bases and J 4 bases; bases outside gene matches: 6. CDR3 length: 14 amino acids. The CDR3 nucleotides are TGTGCCAGCAGCCCTCAGGGGGCGAGCTATGGCTACACCTTC. Its translation: CASSPQGASYGYTF.

V is TRBV27 and J is TRBJ2-3; TRBD2 might be the D (5 bases). The germline gives CDR1 MNHEY, CDR2 SMNVEV (reference sequence). Trimming cost V 2 bases and J 5 bases, with 5 bases left between them. The CDR3 consists of 12 residues. CDR3: CASSLEGDTQYF. The CDR3 nucleotides read TGTGCCAGCAGTTTAGAGGGAGATACGCAGTATTTT.

This clone showed up just a few times. The chain carries TRBV10-3 and TRBJ1-3; D possibly corresponds to TRBD1 (6 bases). The V end was cut by 10 bases, the J end by 5 bases, with 15 bases between. Germline assignment: CDR1 ENHRY and CDR2 SYGVKD. The CDR3 is 13 residues long. The CDR3 DNA follows: TGTGCCACTATGGGGTGGGGGCGAAACACCATATATTTT. This encodes CATMGWGRNTIYF.

The chain couples TRBV4-2 to TRBJ2-2; 7 nucleotides match TRBD2. V dropped 7 bases and J dropped 8; count of bases not matched to a gene: 16. The germline CDR1 and CDR2 sequences are LGHNA and YNFKEQ. The CDR3 has 16 amino acids. CDR3 in amino acids: CASNFLAVMESGELFF. The CDR3 DNA follows: TGTGCCAGCAATTTCCTAGCGGTGATGGAAAGTGGGGAGCTGTTTTTT.

The J gene is TRBJ2-3, the V gene TRBV6-5; the D gene is possibly TRBD2 (5 bases). The CDR3 is made up of 13 amino acids. Per the germline V gene, CDR1 is MNHEY and CDR2 is SVGAGI. Trimming left V 7 bases short and J 0 bases short, with 8 bases between. CDR3 in DNA: TGTGCCAGCACCAAGCGGAGCACAGATACGCAGTATTTT. Translated, it gives CASTKRSTDTQYF.

The chain uses TRBV9 and TRBJ1-3, with a possible D match to TRBD1 (6 bases). Germline loops: CDR1 SGDLS, CDR2 YYNGEE. The CDR3 loop spans 16 amino acids. V was trimmed by 3 bases and J by 0 bases, leaving 13 bases between them. The chain's CDR3 is CASSALGANSGNTIYF. As DNA, the CDR3 is TGTGCCAGCAGCGCCCTGGGGGCGAACTCTGGAAACACCATATATTTT.

The chain employs TRBV7-2 and TRBJ2-5; no definite D call. Trimming stripped 0 bases from V and 5 bases from J, with 4 bases between. The CDR3 spans 12 residues. Per the germline V gene, CDR1 is SGHTA and CDR2 is FQGNSA. The CDR3 here is CASSLASETQYF. As DNA, the CDR3 is TGTGCCAGCAGCTTAGCCTCGGAGACCCAGTACTTC.

This sequence joins TRBV5-1 and TRBJ2-7; TRBD2 matches at 9 bases. The CDR3 sequence is 14 residues long. The V segment lost 2 bases and the J segment 6 bases; nucleotides outside the gene matches: 6. From germline, CDR1 is SGHRS and CDR2 YFSETQ. DNA for the CDR3: TGCGCCAGCAGCTTTCTAGCGGGGTCAGTCGAGCAGTACTTC. As protein: CASSFLAGSVEQYF.

The rearrangement joins TRBV6-1 to TRBJ2-1; no clear D. Germline CDR1 MNHNS, CDR2 SASEGT. V was trimmed by 5 bases and J by 7 bases, leaving 6 bases between them. This CDR3 spans 11 amino acids. Written as DNA, the CDR3 is TGTGCCAGCAGTCCCTTAAATGAGCAGTTCTTC. This translates into CASSPLNEQFF.

The gene calls are TRBV5-1 and TRBJ1-3; D is possibly TRBD1 (5 bases). There are 14 residues in the CDR3. The V gene lost 0 bases and the J gene lost 1 base, with 5 bases spanning the gap. The germline CDR1 and CDR2 sequences are SGHRS and YFSETQ. CDR3 coding DNA: TGCGCCAGCAGCTTGGAGGGGTCTGGAAACACCATATATTTT. Protein sequence: CASSLEGSGNTIYF.

V is TRBV25-1 and J is TRBJ1-5; D gene ambiguous. From germline, CDR1 is MGHDK and CDR2 SYGVNS. There are 14 residues in the CDR3. Deletions cut 7 bases from V and 2 bases from J, with 12 bases between. This CDR3 is CASTPGGGNQPQHF. CDR3 sequence (DNA): TGTGCCAGCACCCCCGGCGGGGGCAATCAGCCCCAGCATTTT.

V and J are TRBV5-1 and TRBJ2-7, with D unresolved. CDR1 and CDR2 (germline): SGHRS, YFSETQ. V shed 1 base and J shed 3 bases, with 8 bases lying between them. The CDR3 runs 13 residues. CDR3 amino acids: CASSLIPGYEQYF. The CDR3 DNA reads TGCGCCAGCAGCTTGATTCCAGGCTACGAGCAGTACTTC.

V and J are TRBV19 and TRBJ1-2; D is possibly TRBD1 (6 bases). CDR1 LNHDA and CDR2 SQIVND come from the germline V gene (reference sequence). V lost 6 bases and J lost 5, with 16 bases in between. CDR3 length equals 14 residues. The CDR3 is CASSAADSGYGYTF. CDR3 bases: TGTGCCAGTAGCGCGGCGGACAGTGGGTATGGCTACACCTTC.

DNA of the CDR3: TGTGCCAGCACCCTCTTCCACCAAGAGACCCAGTACTTC. This sequence encodes CASTLFHQETQYF. This sequence joins TRBV6-1 and TRBJ2-5; D gene uncertain. V was shortened by 7 bases and J by 0 bases, with 9 bases between the two germline ends. Per the germline V gene, CDR1 is MNHNS and CDR2 is SASEGT. This CDR3 contains 13 residues.

This chain joins TRBV7-8 and TRBJ1-5; TRBD1 might be the D (5 bases). Trimming took off 5 bases at V and 3 bases at J, with 11 bases between the two ends. CDR3 length: 14 amino acids. The germline CDR1 and CDR2 sequences are SGHVS and FQNEAQ. In nucleotides, the CDR3 is TGTGCCAGCAGCCGCGACAGAAACAATCAGCCCCAGCATTTT. Its protein is CASSRDRNNQPQHF.

This clone was detected only a few times. The V call is TRBV19, the J call TRBJ2-7; D might be TRBD1 (7 bases). The ends were cut back, 1 base at V and 3 bases at J, with 13 bases in the middle. This CDR3 is built from 15 residues. Germline V gene lookup returns CDR1 LNHDA and CDR2 SQIVND (reference sequence). Here the CDR3 reads CASSIAGGLGYEQYF. CDR3 in DNA: TGTGCCAGTAGTATAGCAGGGGGGCTCGGCTACGAGCAGTACTTC.

The V gene is TRBV28, the J gene TRBJ2-5; D possibly corresponds to TRBD2 (7 bases). The CDR3 is 15 residues long. Trimming shortened V by 3 bases and J by 5 bases, and 16 bases separated the two germline ends. Germline CDR1 and CDR2: MDHEN and SYDVKM. The CDR3: CASSFRGAIGETQYF. In DNA form, the CDR3 reads TGTGCCAGCAGTTTCCGGGGGGCGATCGGGGAGACCCAGTACTTC.

The chain recombines TRBV10-3 with TRBJ2-7; D gene unclear. Deletions cut 2 bases from V and 4 bases from J, with 9 bases between. In germline, CDR1 is ENHRY, CDR2 SYGVKD. The CDR3 sequence is 13 residues long. The CDR3 sequence: CAISETIQYEQYF. For the CDR3, the DNA is TGTGCCATCAGTGAGACAATCCAGTACGAGCAGTACTTC.

This clone was picked up one time. J is TRBJ2-1 and V is TRBV10-1; D is possibly TRBD1 (6 bases). Germline V gene sequence: CDR1 WNHNN, CDR2 SYGVQD (reference sequence). Trimming removed 0 bases at V and 8 bases at J, with 17 bases between. The CDR3 is 16 residues long. CDR3 in amino acids: CASSESTGSRGDEQFF. In nucleotides, the CDR3 is TGCGCCAGCAGTGAGTCTACGGGTTCCAGGGGCGATGAGCAGTTCTTC.

The chain employs TRBV21-1 and TRBJ2-2; the DNA was not compared with TRBD1, the D call given in the table. TRBV21-1 represents a pseudogene. This CDR3 has 14 amino acids. The CDR3: CASSRTANTGELFF. The CDR3, as DNA: TGTGCCAGCTCCAGGACAGCGAACACCGGGGAGCTGTTTTTT.

In this sample, this clone turned up a few times. V and J are TRBV13 and TRBJ2-3, with D perhaps TRBD1 (6 bases). There are 12 residues in the CDR3. Germline CDR1 and CDR2: PRHDT and FYEKMQ (reference sequence). V lost 10 bases and J 3 bases, leaving 11 bases between the germline ends. The CDR3 loop reads CATSQGTDTQYF. In DNA form, the CDR3 reads TGTGCCACATCGCAGGGGACAGATACGCAGTATTTT.

V usage is TRBV11-2 and J usage is TRBJ2-7; TRBD2 matches at 12 bases. V shed 4 bases, J shed 2 bases, and the junction held 3 bases outside the gene matches. The germline gives CDR1 SGHAT, CDR2 FQNNGV. The CDR3 extends over 15 amino acids. The CDR3 is CASSYRLAGAYEQYF. CDR3 coding DNA: TGTGCCAGCAGCTACCGACTAGCGGGAGCCTACGAGCAGTACTTC.

The V and J genes are TRBV5-1 and TRBJ2-2; perhaps TRBD1 as D (6 bases). The CDR3 contains 15 residues. V dropped 6 bases and J dropped 5 bases, with 17 bases sitting between them. CDR1 and CDR2 from the germline V gene are SGHRS and YFSETQ. CDR3 coding DNA: TGCGCCAGCACCGAAAAGACAGGTTTAACCGGGGAGCTGTTTTTT. It specifies CASTEKTGLTGELFF.

The V call is TRBV6-1, the J call TRBJ2-3; 7 positions match TRBD2. Germline lookup yields CDR1 MNHNS and CDR2 SASEGT. Trimming at V came to 7 bases and at J to 1 base, leaving 8 bases not matched to a gene. The CDR3 is 15 residues long. The CDR3 protein is CASKMAGVGTDTQYF. The CDR3, as DNA: TGTGCCAGCAAAATGGCGGGAGTCGGCACAGATACGCAGTATTTT.

A single count supports this clone. V usage is TRBV7-2 and J usage is TRBJ1-2; no firm D call. CDR1 is SGHTA and CDR2 is FQGNSA in the germline V gene. The V and J ends lost 2 bases and 4 bases respectively, with 8 bases between them. CDR3 length: 13 residues. The CDR3 reads CASSLTAFYGYTF. The CDR3 region has the DNA TGTGCCAGCAGCTTAACAGCCTTCTATGGCTACACCTTC.

The chain links TRBV28 to TRBJ2-7; D is ambiguous. Trimming removed 7 bases at V and 2 bases at J, with 12 bases between. The V gene's germline CDR1 is MDHEN and CDR2 SYDVKM. The length of the CDR3 is 13 residues. The CDR3 nucleotides are TGTGCCAGCAATGGAGCATTAGCCTACGAGCAGTACTTC. It is translated as CASNGALAYEQYF.